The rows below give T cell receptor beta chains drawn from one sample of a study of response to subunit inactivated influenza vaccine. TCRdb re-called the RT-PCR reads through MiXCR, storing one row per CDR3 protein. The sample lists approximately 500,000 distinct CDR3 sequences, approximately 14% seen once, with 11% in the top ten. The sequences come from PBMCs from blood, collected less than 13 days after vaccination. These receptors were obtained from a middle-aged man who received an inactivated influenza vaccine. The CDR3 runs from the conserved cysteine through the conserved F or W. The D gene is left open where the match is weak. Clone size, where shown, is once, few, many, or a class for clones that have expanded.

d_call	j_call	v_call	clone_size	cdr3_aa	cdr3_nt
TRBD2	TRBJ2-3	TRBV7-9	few	CASSKSLELAGAHTQYF	TGTGCCAGCAGCAAATCACTTGAACTAGCGGGGGCGCATACGCAGTATTTT
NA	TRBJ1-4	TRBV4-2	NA	CASSQDPQYEKLFF	TGTGCCAGCAGCCAAGATCCCCAGTACGAAAAACTGTTTTTT
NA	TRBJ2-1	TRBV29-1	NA	CSVNPYNEQFF	TGCAGCGTTAACCCTTACAATGAGCAGTTCTTC
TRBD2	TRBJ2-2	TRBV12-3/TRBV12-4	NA	CATWRTSGWGTGELFF	TGTGCCACCTGGAGGACTAGCGGATGGGGCACCGGGGAGCTGTTTTTT
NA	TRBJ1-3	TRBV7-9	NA	CASSFRMAGNTIYF	TGTGCCAGCAGCTTCCGTATGGCTGGAAACACCATATATTTT
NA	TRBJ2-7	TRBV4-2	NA	CASSQEPLTYEQYF	TGTGCCAGCAGCCAAGAACCCTTAACCTACGAGCAGTACTTC
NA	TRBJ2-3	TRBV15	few	CATSRDLGSGLPDTQYF	TGTGCCACCAGCAGAGATCTAGGTTCGGGACTCCCAGATACGCAGTATTTT
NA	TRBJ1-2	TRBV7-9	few	CASSTHLRGLYGYTF	TGTGCCAGCAGCACACATCTCAGGGGATTGTATGGCTACACCTTC
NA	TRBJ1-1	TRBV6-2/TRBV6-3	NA	CASSRGHMNTEAFF	TGTGCCAGCAGCAGGGGCCACATGAACACTGAAGCTTTCTTT
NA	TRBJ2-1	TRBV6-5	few	CASSYYYQSDNEQFF	TGTGCCAGCAGTTACTACTACCAGTCGGACAATGAGCAGTTCTTC
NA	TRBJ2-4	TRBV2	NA	CASRERPLAKNIQYF	TGTGCCAGCAGGGAACGGCCCTTAGCCAAAAACATTCAGTACTTC